The rows below give T cell receptor beta chains drawn from one sample of a study of fetal regulatory T cell absence and autoimmunity. TCRdb's table, derived via immunoSEQ multiplex PCR, lists solely in-frame clones and lacks some. This sample has approximately 46,000 clones; approximately 80% occur once, and the top ten carry 0.35% to 0.45%. The sequencing sample was made of cord blood. These receptors were obtained from a newborn boy with IPEX syndrome. Both conserved end residues are trimmed from each CDR3. A clone size is listed for some rows: how often the clone was seen (once, few, many), or a class if it is expanded.

J gene | V gene | clone size | CDR3 protein
TRBJ2-3 | TRBV29-1 | - | TVYRLGSTDTQY
TRBJ2-1 | TRBV7-6 | - | ASSRLAGAYNEQF
TRBJ1-4 | TRBV30 | - | AWSVGGREKLF
TRBJ1-2 | TRBV6-5 | - | ASSYSKGYYNYGYT
TRBJ2-4 | TRBV19 | - | ASSRPGQGKNIQY
TRBJ2-7 | TRBV6-1 | - | ASSPRGGATYEQY
TRBJ2-7 | TRBV10-3 | - | AISESTSGYEQY
TRBJ2-1 | TRBV10-3 | - | AISESMVDSYNEQF
TRBJ1-2 | TRBV9 | - | ASSALTGGYGYT
TRBJ1-2 | TRBV7-2 | once | ASSLEVAYGYT
TRBJ2-7 | TRBV13 | - | ASSLRGTGKYEQY
TRBJ2-6 | TRBV9 | - | ASSVTGVLLSGANVLT
TRBJ2-1 | TRBV27 | - | ASSFGGLLYNEQF
TRBJ2-3 | TRBV10-1 | - | ASSESPGTSTDTQY
TRBJ2-1 | TRBV10-2 | - | ASIQVEGEGF
TRBJ2-3 | TRBV29-1 | - | SVEDQGGDTDTQY
TRBJ2-7 | TRBV13 | - | ASSSGLVSYEQY
TRBJ2-3 | TRBV5-5 | - | ASSSTEDTQY
TRBJ1-2 | TRBV30 | - | AWSVPPFYGYT
TRBJ2-1 | TRBV6-1 | - | ASSEWASGGKVFDEQF
TRBJ2-7 | TRBV7-2 | - | ASSLLAGVEQY
TRBJ1-1 | TRBV27 | - | ASSLGETTRTF
TRBJ2-6 | TRBV11-2 | - | ASSPGRPFNSGANVLT
TRBJ2-7 | TRBV11-2 | once | ASSFGTGAYEQY
TRBJ1-1 | TRBV5-8 | - | ASSLIRGLTEAF
TRBJ2-3 | TRBV9 | - | ASSVAGFSTDTQY
TRBJ1-5 | TRBV27 | - | ASSLVGYSNQPQH
TRBJ1-5 | TRBV13 | - | ASSLGRTGQPQH
TRBJ1-1 | TRBV4-1 | - | ASSHPTGVGVAF
TRBJ1-5 | TRBV27 | - | ASSIVLNQPQH
TRBJ1-1 | TRBV10-3 | - | AISESGRGTEAF
TRBJ2-7 | TRBV10-3 | once | ATAESSYEQY
TRBJ1-4 | TRBV9 | - | ASSVGATNEKLF
TRBJ2-7 | TRBV7-2 | - | ASSLGGGGRHSYEQY
TRBJ2-3 | TRBV4-3 | - | ASSQESRSRGASTDTQY
TRBJ2-7 | TRBV6-6 | - | ASSYSLYEQY
TRBJ2-7 | TRBV18 | - | ASSMDRGASYEQY
TRBJ2-1 | TRBV5-1 | - | ASSQGAMISYNEQF
TRBJ1-1 | TRBV6-5 | - | ASSYTGTEAF